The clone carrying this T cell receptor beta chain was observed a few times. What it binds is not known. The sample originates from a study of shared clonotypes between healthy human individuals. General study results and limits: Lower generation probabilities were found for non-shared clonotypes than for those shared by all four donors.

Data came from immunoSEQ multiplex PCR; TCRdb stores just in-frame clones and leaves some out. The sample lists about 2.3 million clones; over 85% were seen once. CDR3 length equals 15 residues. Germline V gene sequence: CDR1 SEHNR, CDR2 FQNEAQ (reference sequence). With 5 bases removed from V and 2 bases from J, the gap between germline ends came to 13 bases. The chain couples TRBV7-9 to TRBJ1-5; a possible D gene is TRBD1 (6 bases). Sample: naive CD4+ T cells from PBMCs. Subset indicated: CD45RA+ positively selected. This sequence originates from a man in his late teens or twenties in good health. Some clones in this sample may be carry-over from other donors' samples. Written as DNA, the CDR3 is TGTGCCAGCAGCGGAGAGGGGGGTGGCAATCAGCCCCAGCATTTT. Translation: CASSGEGGGNQPQHF. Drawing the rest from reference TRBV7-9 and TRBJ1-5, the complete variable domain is DTGVSQNPRHKITKRGQNVTFRCDPISEHNRLYWYRQTLGQGPEFLTYFQNEAQLEKSRLLSDRFSAERPKGSFSTLEIQRTEQGDSAMYLCASSGEGGGNQPQHFGDGTRLSIL.